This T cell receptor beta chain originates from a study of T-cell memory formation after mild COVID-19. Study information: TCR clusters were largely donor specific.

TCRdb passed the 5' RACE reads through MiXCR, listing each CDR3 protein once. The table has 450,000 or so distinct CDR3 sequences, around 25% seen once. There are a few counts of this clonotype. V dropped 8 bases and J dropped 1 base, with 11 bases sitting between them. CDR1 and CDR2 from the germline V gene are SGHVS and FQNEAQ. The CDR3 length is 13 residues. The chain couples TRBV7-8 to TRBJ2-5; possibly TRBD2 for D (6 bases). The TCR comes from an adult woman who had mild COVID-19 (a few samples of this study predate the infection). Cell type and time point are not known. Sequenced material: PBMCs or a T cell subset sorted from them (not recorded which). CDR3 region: CASGRTFQETQYF. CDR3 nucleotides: TGTGCCAGCGGGAGGACTTTCCAAGAGACCCAGTACTTC. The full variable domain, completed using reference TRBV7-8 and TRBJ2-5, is GAGVSQSPRYKVAKRGQDVALRCDPISGHVSLFWYQQALGQGPEFLTYFQNEAQLDKSGLPSDRFFAERPEGSVSTLKIQRTQQEDSAVYLCASGRTFQETQYFGPGTRLLVL.